Sequencing of this TCR beta chain was carried out in a study of T cells in women clearing cervical HPV infection. Points on this clone: The missing CDR3 end, 3 residues past where the read stops, is filled in from the germline J gene.

J was trimmed by 4 bases and V by 1 base; bases with no gene match: 9. This CDR3 region has 16 residues. Per germline, CDR1 KGHSH and CDR2 LQKENI. Each participant carried one incident cervical HPV16 infection only. Sequenced by immunoSEQ multiplex PCR; TCRdb stores in-frame clones only, minus some. The sample holds tens of thousands of clones. Input material: blood buffy coat. The chain joins TRBV18 to TRBJ1-1; 7 nucleotides match TRBD1. The TCR sequence derives from a woman aged 18-70 years with a cervical HPV16 infection that either progressed to CIN3+ or cleared (not recorded which). Partial CDR3 DNA: TGTGCCAGCTCACCACTCGATGGACAGGTCGGCACTGAA. Amino acid sequence: CASSPLDGQVGTE. The whole CDR3 sequence reads CASSPLDGQVGTEAFF. The full variable domain, with the rest looked up from reference TRBV18 and TRBJ1-1, is NAGVMQNPRHLVRRRGQEARLRCSPMKGHSHVYWYRQLPEEGLKFMVYLQKENIIDESGMPKERFSAEFPKEGPSILRIQQVVRGDSAAYFCASSPLDGQVGTEAFFGQGTRLTVV.